This TCR beta chain was documented in a study of beta chain features in type 1 diabetes. In this sample, this clone turned up once. The study reverse transcribed the entire isolated RNA, so it sequenced expressed TCRB transcripts. Profiling relied on immunoSEQ multiplex PCR, and the TCRdb table lists in-frame clones only, not all of them. This table has around 140,000 clones, under 11% appearing once. Deletions cut 1 base from V and 3 bases from J, with 12 bases between. Germline values: CDR1 SGHNT, CDR2 YENEEA. This CDR3 has 15 amino acids. This receptor was obtained from a man between 18 and 29 years old in good health. V usage is TRBV11-3 and J usage is TRBJ1-1; weak D call: TRBD1 (6 bases). Material for sequencing was naive CD4+ T cells from blood. CDR3: CASSLGGTTDTEAFF. In DNA, the CDR3 is TGTGCCAGCAGCTTAGGAGGGACAACCGACACTGAAGCTTTCTTT.